These T cell receptor beta chains were read from a single sample in a study of blood T cell repertoires in COVID-19. Clones were read by immunoSEQ multiplex PCR, and TCRdb kept only the in-frame ones, dropping some. The sample carries 140,000 to 150,000 clones, 65% to 85% recorded once. Sequencing was done on a sample of PBMCs or T cells enriched from blood (not recorded which). The receptors derive from a woman aged 45-65 years who had been exposed to COVID-19. Both conserved end residues are part of each CDR3. D genes are given only for firm matches. Clone sizes are given selectively: once, few, many, or a class where the clone is expanded.

TRBJ1-5 | - | TRBV27 | - | CASSAFQYSNQPQHF | TGTGCCAGCAGTGCTTTTCAGTATAGCAATCAGCCCCAGCATTTT
TRBJ2-3 | - | TRBV20-1 | TRBD2 | CSASKRRAAGAGTDTQYF | TGCAGTGCTAGTAAGAGGCGAGCTGCGGGAGCCGGCACAGATACGCAGTATTTT
TRBJ2-7 | - | TRBV19 | TRBD1 | CASSPRDRGSYEQYF | TGTGCCAGTAGCCCCCGGGACAGGGGCTCCTACGAGCAGTACTTC
TRBJ2-1 | - | TRBV5-3 | - | CARSVRGSGSEQFF | TGTGCCAGAAGCGTGCGGGGCTCAGGAAGCGAGCAGTTCTTC
TRBJ2-7 | - | TRBV6-2/TRBV6-3 | TRBD1 | CASSYSDRDEQYF | TGTGCCAGCAGTTACTCGGACAGGGACGAGCAGTACTTC
TRBJ1-1 | - | TRBV18 | - | CASSPTGQPNTEAFF | TGTGCCAGCTCACCAACCGGACAGCCGAACACTGAAGCTTTCTTT
TRBJ1-2 | once | TRBV4-1 | TRBD1 | CASSQGQGVYGYTF | TGCGCCAGCAGCCAGGGACAGGGCGTCTATGGCTACACCTTC
TRBJ2-5 | - | TRBV7-6 | - | CASTPVGGETQYF | TGTGCCAGCACCCCTGTAGGGGGAGAGACCCAGTACTTC
TRBJ1-1 | - | TRBV12-3/TRBV12-4 | - | CASSLRGEKAFF | TGTGCCAGCAGTTTGAGAGGAGAGAAAGCTTTCTTT
TRBJ1-2 | once | TRBV19 | - | CASSIDEETENYGYTF | TGTGCCAGTAGTATAGACGAAGAGACAGAAAACTATGGCTACACCTTC
TRBJ2-6 | - | TRBV4-1 | TRBD1 | CASSQEWVTGGLSGANVLTF | TGCGCCAGCAGCCAAGAGTGGGTCACAGGGGGACTCTCTGGGGCCAACGTCCTGACTTTC
TRBJ1-1 | - | TRBV9 | - | CASSVGIMNTEAFF | TGTGCCAGCAGCGTGGGCATTATGAACACTGAAGCTTTCTTT
TRBJ2-7 | - | TRBV30 | - | CASGSGPYEQYF | TGTGCCTCTGGGAGCGGACCCTACGAGCAGTACTTC
TRBJ1-2 | - | TRBV5-1 | TRBD1 | CASSWGDRINYGYTF | TGCGCCAGCAGCTGGGGGGACAGGATTAACTATGGCTACACCTTC
TRBJ2-5 | - | TRBV14 | - | CASSRAGWETQYF | TGTGCCAGCAGCCGTGCCGGGTGGGAGACCCAGTACTTC
TRBJ1-1 | - | TRBV5-5 | TRBD1 | CASSRPGQGGREAFF | TGTGCCAGCAGCCGTCCGGGGCAAGGGGGCCGTGAAGCTTTCTTT
TRBJ2-5 | - | TRBV4-2 | - | CASSSRLDIETQYF | TGTGCCAGCAGCTCCCGACTAGATATTGAGACCCAGTACTTC
TRBJ2-3 | - | TRBV5-4 | TRBD1 | CASSAKRQGVPDTQYF | TGTGCCAGCAGCGCAAAACGACAGGGGGTTCCAGATACGCAGTATTTT
TRBJ1-1 | - | TRBV18 | TRBD1 | CASSPDRTNTEAFF | TGTGCCAGCTCACCGGACAGGACGAACACTGAAGCTTTCTTT
TRBJ1-4 | - | TRBV2 | TRBD1 | CASSEMQGAGKLFF | TGTGCCAGCAGTGAAATGCAGGGGGCAGGGAAACTGTTTTTT
TRBJ2-7 | - | TRBV11-1 | TRBD1 | CASSLWDRGDEQYF | TGTGCCAGCAGCTTGTGGGACAGGGGCGACGAGCAGTACTTC
TRBJ2-3 | - | TRBV7-2 | TRBD2 | CASSLSSGMGTDTQYF | TGTGCCAGCAGCTTGTCTAGCGGGATGGGGACAGATACGCAGTATTTT